The present T cell receptor beta chain was sequenced within a study of cytomegalovirus exposure and HLA in healthy donors. The PCR made use of 60 Vbeta and 13 Jbeta primers. Method: immunoSEQ multiplex PCR; TCRdb's copy keeps in-frame clones and lacks some. Here the sample spans 130,000 or so clones, 75% to 80% being singletons. Germline-derived CDR1 and CDR2 are KGHSH and LQKENI. After removal of 4 bases from V and 7 bases from J, the junction contained 12 bases not matched to a gene. The CDR3 consists of 16 residues. Sequenced material: PBMCs. The rearrangement uses TRBV18 and TRBJ1-4, with TRBD1 matching 7 bases. The sequence was collected from a middle-aged woman in good health and CMV-seronegative. The CDR3 loop reads CASSQGAGYSTEKLFF. For the CDR3, the DNA is TGTGCCAGCTCACAGGGGGCAGGGTATTCTACTGAAAAACTGTTTTTT.